The TCR beta chain under discussion was sequenced for a study of blood T cell repertoires in COVID-19. About the study: Researchers got acute and convalescent COVID-19 samples from the United States, Italy and Spain. T cells, B-cell-depleted T cells, or PBMCs supplied cDNA or gDNA.

This CDR3 region has 15 residues. Trimming at V came to 8 bases and at J to 10 bases, leaving 11 bases not matched to a gene. The germline V gene has CDR1 SNHLY and CDR2 FYNNEI. Source study methods: Amplification of reference gene primers was used by the study to estimate nucleated cell counts. Data came from immunoSEQ multiplex PCR; TCRdb stores just in-frame clones and leaves some out. For V, J and clone size, that table is used; D and trimming come from the DNA. The data hold 35,000 to 45,000 clones, with about 82% observed a single time. The specimen was peripheral blood. The chain uses TRBV2 and TRBJ2-3; 14 nucleotides line up with TRBD2. The sequence was obtained from a human donor in a cohort sampled during active COVID-19. CDR3 bases: TGTGCCAGCGTCCGCGAGGGGACTAGCGGGGGAGCGCAGTATTTT. Its protein is CASVREGTSGGAQYF.